This passage covers 28 T cell receptor beta chains from one sample sequenced in a study of cytomegalovirus exposure and HLA in healthy donors. PCR primers comprised 60 Vbeta and 13 Jbeta primers. Repertoires were generated with immunoSEQ multiplex PCR, while TCRdb's copy carries only in-frame clones and drops some. The sample holds 250,000 or so clones, about 93% seen once. Material: PBMCs. The receptors come from a girl aged 2 to 10 in good health and CMV-seronegative.

This rearrangement joins TRBV19 to TRBJ2-7; 9 nucleotides agree with TRBD2. The trim removed 5 bases at V and 1 base at J, leaving 9 bases unmatched. The CDR3 sequence is 16 residues long. The germline V gene encodes CDR1 LNHDA and CDR2 SQIVND (reference sequence). CDR3 residues: CASSPHSGGPSYEQYF. The CDR3 DNA follows: TGTGCCAGTAGTCCCCACAGCGGGGGGCCATCCTACGAGCAGTACTTC.

This clone has just one count. The CDR3 sequence is CASSQYPTAGVGNTIYF. The CDR3, as DNA: TGTGCCAGCAGCCAATATCCGACAGCAGGGGTTGGAAACACCATATATTTT. V gene TRBV11-2 combines with J gene TRBJ1-3, with D perhaps TRBD1 (6 bases). Trimming removed 5 bases from V and 3 bases from J, with 20 bases in between. CDR3 length equals 17 residues. Germline values: CDR1 SGHAT, CDR2 FQNNGV.

The genes are TRBV30 and TRBJ1-1; D not certain. Trimming pared 2 bases from V and 0 bases from J, leaving 10 bases between. Germline CDR1 is GTSNPN and CDR2 is SVGIG (reference sequence). The CDR3 runs to 14 residues. The CDR3 protein is CAWSYGLVNTEAFF. The DNA for the CDR3 is TGTGCCTGGAGTTACGGACTAGTGAACACTGAAGCTTTCTTT.

The chain carries TRBV10-2 and TRBJ2-7; 7 nucleotides match TRBD1. V dropped 6 bases and J dropped 0; count of bases not matched to a gene: 14. The CDR3 is 17 amino acids. CDR1 WSHSY and CDR2 SAAADI come from the germline V gene. CDR3 amino acids: CASRAELTGPSSYEQYF. The CDR3, as DNA: TGCGCCAGCAGAGCAGAGTTGACAGGGCCGAGCTCCTACGAGCAGTACTTC.

The chain is built from TRBV7-9 and TRBJ1-4, with 7 bases aligning to TRBD1. There are 17 residues in the CDR3. The trim removed 5 bases at V and 0 bases at J, leaving 9 bases unmatched. Germline V CDR1 and CDR2: SEHNR, FQNEAQ (reference sequence). CDR3 region: CASSPGTAFATNEKLFF. The CDR3 region has the DNA TGTGCCAGCAGCCCTGGGACAGCCTTTGCAACTAATGAAAAACTGTTTTTT.

The chain has TRBV7-6 and TRBJ2-1; 8 bases line up with TRBD2. Germline values: CDR1 SGHVS, CDR2 FNYEAQ. Unmatched junction bases numbered 9, after V lost 5 bases and J lost 0 bases. This CDR3 contains 17 residues. The CDR3 loop is CASSHVLSGSSYNEQFF. As DNA, the CDR3 is TGTGCCAGCAGCCACGTACTGAGCGGGAGCTCCTACAATGAGCAGTTCTTC. The variable domain in full, with the rest retrieved from reference TRBV7-6 and TRBJ2-1, is GAGVSQSPRYKVTKRGQDVALRCDPISGHVSLYWYRQALGQGPEFLTYFNYEAQQDKSGLPNDRFSAERPEGSISTLTIQRTEQRDSAMYRCASSHVLSGSSYNEQFFGPGTRLTVL.

The chain employs TRBV1 and TRBJ2-5; the table's D call, TRBD2, was not checked against the DNA. TRBV1 is an annotated pseudogene. CDR3 length: 17 amino acids. The CDR3 DNA is TGCACCAGCAGCCAAGAGACTAGCGGGGAGAACCAAGAGACCCAGTACTTC. Amino acids: CTSSQETSGENQETQYF.

The gene calls are TRBV12-5 and TRBJ2-7; D gene unclear. The length of the CDR3 is 12 residues. With 8 bases removed from V and 7 bases from J, the gap between germline ends came to 15 bases. CDR1 LGHNT and CDR2 FRNRAP come from the germline V gene. The CDR3 nucleotides are TGTGCTAGTACAGACGGTCTTAGAGAGCAGTACTTC. Translating it yields CASTDGLREQYF.

The chain links TRBV5-1 to TRBJ2-7; maybe TRBD2 (5 bases). This CDR3 is built from 14 residues. V lost 0 bases, J lost 7 bases, and 14 bases lay in between. CDR1 is SGHRS and CDR2 is YFSETQ in the germline V gene. The CDR3 bases are TGCGCCAGCAGCTTGGAAGGACTTAGGAGTGAGCAGTACTTC. It specifies CASSLEGLRSEQYF.

This clone was seen just once. The chain combines TRBV19 with TRBJ2-1; D might be TRBD2 (5 bases). The CDR3 spans 16 residues. Germline CDR1 is LNHDA and CDR2 is SQIVND (reference sequence). V was cut by 7 bases and J by 4 bases, with 20 bases left in between. The CDR3 loop reads CASTPDEGLGYNEQFF. The DNA of the CDR3 is TGTGCCAGTACCCCTGATGAGGGATTGGGTTACAATGAGCAGTTCTTC.

The CDR3: CASSSRDRDYEQYF. The CDR3 DNA is TGTGCCAGCAGCTCCCGGGACAGGGACTACGAGCAGTACTTC. The rearrangement links TRBV4-2 to TRBJ2-7; 9 nucleotides align to TRBD1. This CDR3 is 14 amino acids long. CDR1 is LGHNA, CDR2 YNFKEQ, per germline. V was pared by 5 bases and J by 3 bases, with 5 bases of the junction left unmatched.

The chain combines TRBV6-5 with TRBJ2-4; D not resolved. This CDR3 has 13 amino acids. From germline, CDR1 is MNHEY and CDR2 SVGAGI. The V end lost 6 bases, the J end lost 8 bases, and 14 bases lay between the germline ends. The CDR3, as DNA: TGTGCCAGCAGCAGGAACACGGCCGACATTCAGTACTTC. It encodes CASSRNTADIQYF.

This sequence joins TRBV18 and TRBJ2-1; 7 bases match TRBD1. The junction had 6 bases not matched to a gene; V was cut back by 0 bases and J by 1 base. The CDR3 has 17 amino acids. Germline loops: CDR1 KGHSH, CDR2 LQKENI. Here the CDR3 reads CASSPPIGTVSYNEQFF. Here the CDR3 DNA reads TGTGCCAGCTCACCACCGATCGGGACAGTGTCCTACAATGAGCAGTTCTTC.

The chain is built from TRBV4-1 and TRBJ2-2, with TRBD2 identical over 12 bases. The trim removed 1 base at V and 5 bases at J, leaving 8 bases unmatched. CDR1 is MGHRA and CDR2 is YSYEKL in the germline V gene. CDR3 length: 18 amino acids. Here the CDR3 reads CASSQARTGTSGTGELFF. DNA for the CDR3: TGCGCCAGCAGCCAAGCCCGAACCGGGACTAGCGGGACCGGGGAGCTGTTTTTT.

The chain couples TRBV27 to TRBJ2-1, with 10 bases fitting TRBD2. Looked up from germline, CDR1 is MNHEY and CDR2 is SMNVEV (reference sequence). The V segment lost 5 bases and the J segment 3 bases; nucleotides outside the gene matches: 7. The CDR3 is made up of 16 amino acids. Here the CDR3 reads CASSTPGLAIYNEQFF. CDR3 bases: TGTGCCAGCAGTACCCCGGGACTAGCGATCTACAATGAGCAGTTCTTC.

V usage is TRBV7-2 and J usage is TRBJ2-3, with D possibly being TRBD2 (6 bases). V lost 1 base, J lost 3 bases, and 14 bases lay in between. This CDR3 is 16 amino acids long. Germline V lookup: CDR1 SGHTA, CDR2 FQGNSA. DNA of the CDR3: TGTGCCAGCAGCTTAGGAGGTGTGGGGGGAACAGATACGCAGTATTTT. It yields the protein CASSLGGVGGTDTQYF.

The chain carries TRBV20-1 and TRBJ2-5, with D perhaps matching TRBD1 (5 bases). V lost 5 bases to trimming and J lost 5 bases, with 9 bases between them. The CDR3 extends over 11 amino acids. Germline CDR1 and CDR2: DFQATT and SNEGSKA (reference sequence). The CDR3 coding sequence is TGCAGTGCTCAAAGGGGTGAGACCCAGTACTTC. This codes for CSAQRGETQYF.

The rearrangement links TRBV4-2 to TRBJ2-7; the D gene is possibly TRBD1 (6 bases). V was shortened by 1 base and J by 6 bases, with 10 bases between the two germline ends. The germline CDR1 and CDR2 sequences are LGHNA and YNFKEQ. The CDR3 contains 13 residues. DNA for the CDR3: TGTGCCAGCAGCCAAGGCCGGACAGCCGAGCAGTACTTC. This translates into CASSQGRTAEQYF.

The rearrangement joins TRBV7-8 to TRBJ1-1; possibly TRBD1 for D (6 bases). V lost 1 base and J lost 6, with 15 bases in between. CDR3 length: 15 residues. Germline loops: CDR1 SGHVS, CDR2 FQNEAQ. CDR3 nucleotide sequence: TGTGCCAGCAGCTTAGACTGGGGGCGCGGGCCTGAAGCTTTCTTT. Its translation is CASSLDWGRGPEAFF.

The chain employs TRBV9 and TRBJ2-3; 9 nucleotides align to TRBD1. This CDR3 has 18 residues. The V and J ends lost 3 bases and 1 base, in that order; junction bases with no gene match: 12. Germline V gene data show CDR1 as SGDLS and CDR2 as YYNGEE. In DNA form, the CDR3 reads TGTGCCAGCAGCGCGCCCCGGTATGACAGGGGGGGCACAGATACGCAGTATTTT. Protein: CASSAPRYDRGGTDTQYF.

The V gene is TRBV10-2, the J gene TRBJ1-5, with D possibly being TRBD1 (5 bases). The CDR3 is 16 residues long. The V gene's germline CDR1 is WSHSY and CDR2 SAAADI. Trimming removed 3 bases from V and 2 bases from J, with 14 bases in between. The CDR3: CASSEGVGIGNQPQHF. Here the CDR3 DNA reads TGCGCCAGCAGTGAAGGGGTAGGGATCGGCAATCAGCCCCAGCATTTT.

The chain has TRBV27 and TRBJ1-1, with TRBD1 as a possible D gene (5 bases). Between the trimmed V and J ends, which lost 2 bases and 5 bases, there was a span of 15 bases. Looked up from germline, CDR1 is MNHEY and CDR2 is SMNVEV (reference sequence). The CDR3 contains 15 residues. CDR3 DNA sequence: TGTGCCAGCAGTTTAATCCCCAGGGTGGAAACTGAAGCTTTCTTT. It translates to CASSLIPRVETEAFF.

The chain uses TRBV6-5 and TRBJ1-1, with a tentative D call TRBD1 (5 bases). CDR3 length: 16 amino acids. The V end lost 0 bases, the J end lost 4 bases, and 15 bases lay between the germline ends. The germline gives CDR1 MNHEY, CDR2 SVGAGI. The DNA for the CDR3 is TGTGCCAGCAGTTACTCGGAGGGGCCCTTAGGCACTGAAGCTTTCTTT. Its protein product is CASSYSEGPLGTEAFF.

The chain employs TRBV28 and TRBJ2-5; 10 bases are a match to TRBD2. The germline gives CDR1 MDHEN, CDR2 SYDVKM. The CDR3 sequence is 20 residues long. The V segment lost 3 bases and the J segment 4 bases; nucleotides outside the gene matches: 20. For the CDR3, the DNA is TGTGCCAGCAGTTTTCTATCAGGCCAGCGGGGGGGCGGTGGGAGAGAGACCCAGTACTTC. It yields the protein CASSFLSGQRGGGGRETQYF.

This chain uses TRBV7-9 with TRBJ2-7, with a tentative D call TRBD1 (6 bases). CDR3 length equals 15 residues. Trimming shortened V by 5 bases and J by 0 bases, and 14 bases separated the two germline ends. Germline CDR1 and CDR2: SEHNR and FQNEAQ (reference sequence). The CDR3: CASSKRQESSYEQYF. CDR3 DNA sequence: TGTGCCAGCAGCAAGAGACAGGAGAGCTCCTACGAGCAGTACTTC.

The V gene is TRBV28, the J gene TRBJ1-2, with D perhaps matching TRBD1 (5 bases). Germline V gives CDR1 MDHEN, CDR2 SYDVKM. V dropped 7 bases and J dropped 2 bases, with 17 bases sitting between them. The CDR3 covers 15 residues. CDR3 in DNA: TGTGCCAGCACCCAAGCTCCGGGGGGGAACTATGGCTACACCTTC. Residues: CASTQAPGGNYGYTF.

The chain uses TRBV19 and TRBJ2-1; 8 bases match TRBD1. The V segment lost 6 bases and the J segment 7 bases; nucleotides outside the gene matches: 11. The germline V gene encodes CDR1 LNHDA and CDR2 SQIVND (reference sequence). This CDR3 is built from 15 residues. CDR3 loop: CASSRGTGVTNEQFF. As DNA, the CDR3 is TGTGCCAGTAGCCGCGGGACAGGAGTAACTAATGAGCAGTTCTTC. The variable domain in full, completed from reference TRBV19 and TRBJ2-1, reads DGGITQSPKYLFRKEGQNVTLSCEQNLNHDAMYWYRQDPGQGLRLIYYSQIVNDFQKGDIAEGYSVSREKKESFPLTVTSAQKNPTAFYLCASSRGTGVTNEQFFGPGTRLTVL.

The rearrangement links TRBV28 to TRBJ1-2; D unresolved. V lost 5 bases to trimming and J lost 2 bases, with 24 bases between them. In germline, CDR1 is MDHEN, CDR2 SYDVKM. The CDR3 spans 18 residues. The CDR3 reads CASSLTPRGGSLNYGYTF. DNA for the CDR3: TGTGCCAGCAGTCTCACTCCCCGGGGAGGGAGTTTGAACTATGGCTACACCTTC.